Each of the 10 T cell receptor beta chains below was sequenced from the same sample in a study of T-cell reconstitution after alpha-beta-depleted transplantation in children (dated by TCRdb to the mid-2010s). Libraries were prepared through PCR. The sequencing machine was an Illumina HiSeq 2500. Molecular barcoding was employed in the preparation of TCR libraries, with unique molecular identifiers being used to normalize TCRbeta repertoire quantification. Using fastp trimming at Q25 and MiXCR clonotype assembly, TCRdb reanalyzed the public sequencing data and kept in-frame beta chains. Duplicate CDR3 protein sequences are folded into a single record with the most common DNA and genes. A total of approximately 110,000 distinct CDR3 sequences appear in this sample, 23% of them only once. The ten largest make up approximately 10% of the sample. Taken with the paper, the label for treatment or condition translates to: allogeneic hematopoietic cell transplantation with graft depleted of TCRalphabeta T cells and CD19 B cells.

The sample in question was PBMCs, mostly from graft donor cells, obtained 180 days after TCRalphabeta/CD19-depleted stem cell transplant. These receptors all come from a male patient aged 2-9 years who had a stem cell transplant for chronic granulomatous disease, so the T cells may come from the graft donor.

This clonotype was counted many times. The chain links TRBV5-1 to TRBJ1-4; maybe TRBD1 (6 bases). The CDR3 totals 15 residues. Germline lookup yields CDR1 SGHRS and CDR2 YFSETQ. Trimming left V 5 bases short and J 6 bases short, with 17 bases between. CDR3 sequence reads: CASRGPDSGDEKLFF. In nucleotides, the CDR3 is TGCGCCAGCAGAGGTCCGGACAGCGGGGATGAAAAACTGTTTTTT.

A few counts support this clonotype. CDR3 sequence reads: CASSLGDRGNQPQHF. In DNA, the CDR3 is TGCGCCAGCAGCTTGGGGGACAGGGGCAATCAGCCCCAGCATTTT. V usage is TRBV5-1 and J usage is TRBJ1-5; TRBD1 aligns across 9 bases. The germline V gene has CDR1 SGHRS and CDR2 YFSETQ. V lost 0 bases to trimming and J lost 2 bases; unmatched junction nucleotides: 0. The CDR3 totals 15 residues. Combining the CDR3 with reference TRBV5-1 and TRBJ1-5 gives the whole variable domain KAGVTQTPRYLIKTRGQQVTLSCSPISGHRSVSWYQQTPGQGLQFLFEYFSETQRNKGNFPGRFSGRQFSNSRSEMNVSTLELGDSALYLCASSLGDRGNQPQHFGDGTRLSIL.

This clonotype was counted ten times or more. The chain joins TRBV9 to TRBJ2-7, with 12 nucleotides matching TRBD1. There are 13 residues in the CDR3. Trimming at V came to 6 bases and at J to 4 bases, leaving 2 bases not matched to a gene. Germline CDR1 reads SGDLS; CDR2 reads YYNGEE. CDR3 in DNA: TGTGCCAGCATGGGACAGGGGGCTTACGAGCAGTACTTC. It encodes CASMGQGAYEQYF.

This clonotype was counted between two and nine times. The J gene is TRBJ2-3, the V gene TRBV7-2; D is perhaps TRBD1 (5 bases). Trimming pared 6 bases from V and 6 bases from J, leaving 13 bases between. Germline CDR1 is SGHTA and CDR2 is FQGNSA. CDR3 length: 13 amino acids. The CDR3 is CASRAGWIDTQYF. The CDR3 coding sequence is TGTGCCAGCAGGGCAGGGTGGATTGATACGCAGTATTTT.

This clonotype was recorded at least ten times. The chain carries TRBV5-1 and TRBJ2-1; D is perhaps TRBD2 (6 bases). Trimming removed 0 bases at V and 2 bases at J, with 9 bases between. This CDR3 comprises 15 residues. The germline V gene encodes CDR1 SGHRS and CDR2 YFSETQ. In DNA form, the CDR3 reads TGCGCCAGCAGCTTGGCGGGGGATCCCTACAATGAGCAGTTCTTC. It yields the protein CASSLAGDPYNEQFF. The variable domain in full, with the rest retrieved from reference TRBV5-1 and TRBJ2-1, is KAGVTQTPRYLIKTRGQQVTLSCSPISGHRSVSWYQQTPGQGLQFLFEYFSETQRNKGNFPGRFSGRQFSNSRSEMNVSTLELGDSALYLCASSLAGDPYNEQFFGPGTRLTVL.

This clonotype was counted at least ten times. The chain couples TRBV7-6 to TRBJ2-1, with 9 bases identical to TRBD2. This CDR3 is built from 14 residues. After removal of 1 base from V and 13 bases from J, the junction contained 8 bases not matched to a gene. Germline CDR1 and CDR2: SGHVS and FNYEAQ. For the CDR3, the DNA is TGTGCCAGCAGCTTAGTACGTAGCGGGGGAGAACAGTTCTTC. Translated: CASSLVRSGGEQFF.

This clonotype has ten or more counts. The V and J genes are TRBV20-1 and TRBJ2-1, with D perhaps TRBD1 (6 bases). The CDR3 extends over 14 amino acids. V shed 6 bases and J shed 0 bases, with 12 bases lying between them. Germline V gene data show CDR1 as DFQATT and CDR2 as SNEGSKA (reference sequence). In nucleotides, the CDR3 is TGCAGTGCGAACGACAGGAGCTCCTACAATGAGCAGTTCTTC. Protein sequence: CSANDRSSYNEQFF.

This clonotype was detected only a few times. The gene calls are TRBV5-6 and TRBJ2-1; a possible D gene is TRBD1 (5 bases). The CDR3 sequence is 16 residues long. Germline-derived CDR1 and CDR2 are SGHDT and YYEEEE. The V end was cut by 4 bases, the J end by 6 bases, with 20 bases between. The CDR3 DNA is TGTGCCAGCAGCCTACTCGGACAAGGGCCTTCCAATGAGCAGTTCTTC. It specifies CASSLLGQGPSNEQFF.

In this sample, this clonotype turned up many times. The CDR3 region is CSARDPGGGSGRSGIQYF. The DNA for the CDR3 is TGCAGTGCTAGAGATCCTGGCGGGGGTAGCGGGAGGTCTGGCATTCAGTACTTC. The chain links TRBV20-1 to TRBJ2-4, with 10 positions matching TRBD2. Per the germline V gene, CDR1 is DFQATT and CDR2 is SNEGSKA (reference sequence). Germline trimming cut 0 bases from V and 9 bases from J; bases unmatched to any gene: 17. The CDR3 length is 18 residues.

The V and J genes are TRBV20-1 and TRBJ1-4; 9 bases agree with TRBD1. Trimming removed 3 bases from V and 7 bases from J; junction bases left unmatched: 6. CDR3 length equals 14 residues. Germline V gene sequence: CDR1 DFQATT, CDR2 SNEGSKA (reference sequence). CDR3 nucleotides: TGCAGTGCTAGTCGAGGGACAGGGAGTGAAAAACTGTTTTTT. Its protein product is CSASRGTGSEKLFF.